A single T cell receptor (beta chain) is shown here with its context. Its antigen is still unknown. Construction of TCR beta libraries relied on iRepertoire HTBI primers and on Arm-PCR targeting CDR3 regions. TCRdb fed the multiplex PCR reads into MiXCR, producing one record per CDR3 protein. The sample consists of approximately 440,000 distinct CDR3 sequences, less than 25% of them appearing once. These data originate in a study of regulatory T cells in long-lasting Graves disease. About the research overall: Persistence in Graves' disease required over 5 years of antithyroid drugs plus positive TSH receptor antibodies.

Study findings and constraints: It is possible that accuracy was reduced by the small size of the sample. Those with persistent Graves' had less TCR diversity than newly diagnosed patients.

Time point indicated: persistent/refractory GD, antithyroid drugs over 5 years with positive TRAb. The authors made the TCR library using RNA they extracted from PBMCs. Germline lookup yields CDR1 SGHTA and CDR2 FQGNSA. The CDR3 length is 14 residues. The ends lost 1 base at V and 1 base at J; junction bases unmatched: 1. Material: peripheral blood mononuclear cells (PBMCs), obtained when the disease was refractory, from a patient treated with antithyroid drugs. The chain employs TRBV7-2 and TRBJ2-7; 7 bases map to TRBD1. The receptor comes from a female donor with Graves disease. CDR3 bases: TGTGCCAGCAGCTTAGTACAGGGGTCCTACGAGCAGTACTTC. Translating gives CASSLVQGSYEQYF.